This TCR beta chain stems from a study of shared clonotypes between healthy human individuals (dated by TCRdb to about 2020). About the full investigation: A couple of women and a few men aged 18 to 49 years were included in the cohort. Per donor, three plates each were used for CD4 naive and CD4 memory, two for CD8 naive, and one for CD8 memory. The study deeply sequenced blood TCR repertoires of five healthy adults to estimate repertoire size and the extent of clonotype sharing between individuals. To increase sequencing depth and limit assay-specific biases, TCR repertoire library preparation and sequencing were carried out by different laboratories using diverse techniques. Leukapheresis yielded between about 0.94 and 9 billion PBMCs per donor. Summary of the overall study and its limitations: The genetic and exposure-history diversity represented was limited by the small number of donors. Even with the large sequencing depth, rarefaction of the sorted-subset datasets indicated that sequencing was incomplete. Pairwise subsampling led to the expectation that sequencing depth would affect the degree of clonotype sharing among donors. Higher generation probabilities were observed for clonotypes shared by all four sorted-subset donors than for non-shared clonotypes. Sampling was restricted to blood, and TCR repertoires in tissues likely differ from the TCR repertoires found in blood. Larger estimated clonotype richness was generally found for naive subsets than for memory subsets. When several donors were compared, the shared fraction of clonotypes was approximately 5% for naive CD4, 3% to 4% for naive CD8, 2.3% for memory CD4, and approximately 0.4% for memory CD8.

The donors were healthy, HIV-negative adults who had no recently reported acute infections or vaccinations. Every donor was a Caucasian adult residing in Nashville, Tennessee, USA. CD4+ T cells were enriched by magnetic negative selection; naive cells were then positively selected on CD45RA, and the negative fraction formed the memory subset. After blood collection by leukapheresis, PBMCs were isolated using Ficoll-Histopaque density gradient centrifugation and then cryopreserved in the vapor phase of liquid nitrogen. Analytical flow cytometry was used to check the purity and quantity of every magnetically sorted T cell population. Genomic DNA was isolated from each sorted fraction and quantified by UV absorbance on a Nanodrop 2000c. Of note for this clone: There is no known antigen for this receptor. Qualities for individual bases were not recorded, and no much larger clone is one base off.

The CDR3 contains 14 residues, cysteine and phenylalanine counted. Only the CDR3 portion is preserved as DNA: 42 bases, with reading frame beginning at the first base. CDR1 is given as SGHAT and CDR2 as FQNNGV, both from the germline V gene. The junction shows trimming of 4 bases on V and 9 bases on J, and the gene matches do not reach 8 bases of it. Using the deep immunoSEQ assay, TCR CDR3 regions were amplified from genomic DNA by multiplex PCR. Extracted genomic DNA from each cell subset was spread evenly across all wells of several immunoSEQ 96-well plates, with each plate serving as a replicate. For sorted subsets, each replicate PCR was loaded with 200 ng genomic DNA, equivalent to approximately 27,000 T cell genomes. The purified libraries were quantified using a Qubit 3.0 fluorometer, sized with a Bioanalyzer 2100, and then quantified again using the KAPA Library Quantification kit. A separate single-read 150-cycle Illumina NextSeq 550 flow cell was used to sequence each immunoSEQ 96-well plate. The original pipeline was this. Because the immunoSEQ output held only junctional sequences and lacked quality scores, the filtering could not match the filtering applied to full-length reads. To assign V/J genes and CDR3, sequences were annotated using PyIR, a Python wrapper for IgBLAST v1.9, with IMGT germline references. Reads with weak V/J assignments (E-value above 1e-6), missing CDR3, stop codons, out-of-frame junctions, or ambiguous translated residues were removed. V3J clonotypes were defined by identical inferred V gene, J gene, and CDR3 amino acid sequence. To compute the percentage overlap between repertoires, the number of shared unique clonotypes was divided by the size of the smaller repertoire. RTK rarefaction, the Chao1 estimator, and Recon v2.1 estimates of unobserved clonotypes were used to assess repertoire richness. OLGA was used to compute generation probabilities for all TCRbeta clonotypes that the gDNA method yielded from several donors. TCRdb re-hosts the immuneACCESS table, in-frame sequences only. Its copies lack some clones; in the studies checked, an unresolved V gene accounts for under half of them, and the cause for the rest is not known. The V and J calls and clone size were taken over from that table, and D and trimming were inferred from the DNA. Recorded for this sample are about 1 million clones; approximately 68% of them occurred a single time. Jointly, the top ten make up over 1.3% of the sample.

The chain employs TRBV11-2 and TRBJ2-1; 8 nucleotides in the junction match TRBD2. This TCR was recovered from a man aged 18 to 35 in good health. The sequenced sample was memory CD4+ T cells sorted from blood. The sample's cell subset or site, from its label and the paper: CD45RA-negative fraction. The DNA is as follows: TGTGCCAGCAGCTCATTAGCGGGATTACCTGAGCAGTTCTTC. Translated, it gives CASSSLAGLPEQFF.